The rows below give T cell receptor beta chains drawn from one sample of a study of cytomegalovirus exposure and HLA in healthy donors. Profiled with immunoSEQ multiplex PCR; TCRdb holds only in-frame clones, not every one. The sample holds 90,000 to 95,000 clones, roughly 79% seen once. The sequenced sample consisted of PBMCs. The receptors shown here come from a man aged 25 to 40 in good health and CMV-seronegative. CDR3s include the opening cysteine and the closing phenylalanine or tryptophan. D genes are given only for firm matches. A row's size may be missing; if present it is once, few, many or a size class.

v_call: TRBV6-5; d_call: .; clone_size: once; j_call: TRBJ2-1; cdr3_nt: TGTGCCAGCAGTTTTCCGGGGGACCACAATGAGCAGTTCTTC; cdr3_aa: CASSFPGDHNEQFF
v_call: TRBV7-9; d_call: TRBD2; clone_size: .; j_call: TRBJ2-2; cdr3_nt: TGTGCCAGCAGCCCGGCTAGCGGGAAGAACACCGGGGAGCTGTTTTTT; cdr3_aa: CASSPASGKNTGELFF
v_call: TRBV5-1; d_call: TRBD2; clone_size: .; j_call: TRBJ2-5; cdr3_nt: TGCGCCAGCAGCTTGGCCGGGGGGACGGGTCAAGAGACCCAGTACTTC; cdr3_aa: CASSLAGGTGQETQYF
v_call: TRBV9; d_call: .; clone_size: once; j_call: TRBJ1-2; cdr3_nt: TGTGCCAGCAGCGTAGTAACAGGCCCTAGGGGCTACACCTTC; cdr3_aa: CASSVVTGPRGYTF
v_call: TRBV19; d_call: TRBD2; clone_size: .; j_call: TRBJ2-6; cdr3_nt: TGTGCCAGTAGTGCTAGCGGGAGGTTTGTGTCGTCCTCTGGGGCCAACGTCCTGACTTTC; cdr3_aa: CASSASGRFVSSSGANVLTF
v_call: TRBV6-1; d_call: TRBD1; clone_size: .; j_call: TRBJ1-5; cdr3_nt: TGTGCCAGCAGTGTACGGACAGGGTATCAGCCCCAGCATTTT; cdr3_aa: CASSVRTGYQPQHF
v_call: TRBV5-1; d_call: .; clone_size: .; j_call: TRBJ2-7; cdr3_nt: TGCGCCAGCAGCTGGGGGCTCTCCTACGAGCAGTACTTC; cdr3_aa: CASSWGLSYEQYF
v_call: TRBV12-5; d_call: TRBD1; clone_size: .; j_call: TRBJ1-2; cdr3_nt: TGTGCTAGTGGTTTGGCCAGACAGGGTGCGGACTATGGCTACACCTTC; cdr3_aa: CASGLARQGADYGYTF
v_call: TRBV25-1; d_call: TRBD2; clone_size: .; j_call: TRBJ2-1; cdr3_nt: TGTGCCAGCAGCGTACTAGCGGGAGGGTCTTTGAATGAGCAGTTCTTC; cdr3_aa: CASSVLAGGSLNEQFF
v_call: TRBV7-8; d_call: .; clone_size: .; j_call: TRBJ1-5; cdr3_nt: TGTGCCAGCAGCTTAGCACAGGCCTTCAATCAGCCCCAGCATTTT; cdr3_aa: CASSLAQAFNQPQHF
v_call: TRBV4-1; d_call: TRBD1; clone_size: once; j_call: TRBJ2-3; cdr3_nt: TGCGCCAGCAGCCAAGAGGGACAGGGAACAGATACGCAGTATTTT; cdr3_aa: CASSQEGQGTDTQYF
v_call: TRBV29-1; d_call: .; clone_size: .; j_call: TRBJ1-2; cdr3_nt: TGCAGCGTCCCGGATGATTATGGCAGGAACTATGGCTACACCTTC; cdr3_aa: CSVPDDYGRNYGYTF
v_call: TRBV2; d_call: TRBD1; clone_size: few; j_call: TRBJ1-1; cdr3_nt: TGTGCCAGAAACAGGGGGGCTGTGGGGAACACTGAAGCTTTCTTT; cdr3_aa: CARNRGAVGNTEAFF
v_call: TRBV5-6; d_call: TRBD1; clone_size: few; j_call: TRBJ1-1; cdr3_nt: TGTGCCAGCAGCTTGAGGGGGCTTGGGAACACTGAAGCTTTCTTT; cdr3_aa: CASSLRGLGNTEAFF
v_call: TRBV11-2; d_call: .; clone_size: .; j_call: TRBJ2-1; cdr3_nt: TGTGCCAGCAGCTTAGAACTCCCCAATGAGCAGTTCTTC; cdr3_aa: CASSLELPNEQFF
v_call: TRBV5-1; d_call: TRBD2; clone_size: .; j_call: TRBJ2-5; cdr3_nt: TGCGCCAGCAGCTTGGGAGCGGGAGTGGGGTTATTCCAAGAGACCCAGTACTTC; cdr3_aa: CASSLGAGVGLFQETQYF
v_call: TRBV6-1; d_call: .; clone_size: .; j_call: TRBJ2-4; cdr3_nt: TGTGCCAGCAGTGCCTTAGACAGCGGGCTCAACATTCAGTACTTC; cdr3_aa: CASSALDSGLNIQYF
v_call: TRBV5-4; d_call: .; clone_size: .; j_call: TRBJ1-2; cdr3_nt: TGTGCCAGCAGCGAAGGGAGTCCAATCGAGACTAACTATGGCTACACCTTC; cdr3_aa: CASSEGSPIETNYGYTF
v_call: TRBV29-1; d_call: TRBD2; clone_size: .; j_call: TRBJ2-3; cdr3_nt: TGCAGCGTTGACGGGAGTAGCGGGAGTTCAGATACGCAGTATTTT; cdr3_aa: CSVDGSSGSSDTQYF
v_call: TRBV29-1; d_call: .; clone_size: .; j_call: TRBJ1-2; cdr3_nt: TGCAGCGTTGACACAGGAAAATTCTATGGCTACACCTTC; cdr3_aa: CSVDTGKFYGYTF
v_call: TRBV4-3; d_call: TRBD1; clone_size: .; j_call: TRBJ1-4; cdr3_nt: TGCGCCAGCAGCCGCCAAGACAGGGTCGGGGAAAAACTGTTTTTT; cdr3_aa: CASSRQDRVGEKLFF
v_call: TRBV10-3; d_call: TRBD1; clone_size: .; j_call: TRBJ1-4; cdr3_nt: TGTGCCATCAGTGATCTGGGGGGACAGGCTAATGAAAAACTGTTTTTT; cdr3_aa: CAISDLGGQANEKLFF
v_call: TRBV7-3; d_call: .; clone_size: .; j_call: TRBJ1-4; cdr3_nt: TGTGCCAGCAGCTTAGGAACAGCAACTAATGAAAAACTGTTTTTT; cdr3_aa: CASSLGTATNEKLFF
v_call: TRBV11-3; d_call: TRBD2; clone_size: .; j_call: TRBJ2-1; cdr3_nt: TGTGCCAGCAGCTTAGCGGGGGGTTACAATGAGCAGTTCTTC; cdr3_aa: CASSLAGGYNEQFF
v_call: TRBV29-1; d_call: TRBD1; clone_size: few; j_call: TRBJ1-1; cdr3_nt: TGCAGCGTTGCCGGACAGGTTGAAGCTTTCTTT; cdr3_aa: CSVAGQVEAFF
v_call: TRBV4-1; d_call: .; clone_size: .; j_call: TRBJ1-4; cdr3_nt: TGCGCCAGCAGCCAAGATAGGCACAGCATTAATGAAAAACTGTTTTTT; cdr3_aa: CASSQDRHSINEKLFF
v_call: TRBV9; d_call: TRBD1; clone_size: .; j_call: TRBJ1-2; cdr3_nt: TGTGCCAGCAGCGTCGACAGGGACCGGGGCTACACCTTC; cdr3_aa: CASSVDRDRGYTF
v_call: TRBV7-2; d_call: .; clone_size: .; j_call: TRBJ1-6; cdr3_nt: TGTGCCAGCAGTGTTGTAGCTTCACCCCTCCACTTT; cdr3_aa: CASSVVASPLHF
v_call: TRBV6-5; d_call: .; clone_size: once; j_call: TRBJ1-2; cdr3_nt: TGTGCCAGCAGTTACTCAAGGGGGATGTATAACTATGGCTACACCTTC; cdr3_aa: CASSYSRGMYNYGYTF
v_call: TRBV9; d_call: TRBD1; clone_size: .; j_call: TRBJ1-5; cdr3_nt: TGTGCCAGCAGCGTTGGGACAGGGGGAAATCAGCCCCAGCATTTT; cdr3_aa: CASSVGTGGNQPQHF
v_call: TRBV5-1; d_call: .; clone_size: few; j_call: TRBJ1-1; cdr3_nt: TGCGCCAGCAGCTTGGCAGGGAAGGGGGCTGAAGCTTTCTTT; cdr3_aa: CASSLAGKGAEAFF
v_call: TRBV9; d_call: .; clone_size: .; j_call: TRBJ2-3; cdr3_nt: TGTGCCAGCAGCGTAGGTGGAGCTAGCACAGATACGCAGTATTTT; cdr3_aa: CASSVGGASTDTQYF
v_call: TRBV19; d_call: TRBD1; clone_size: .; j_call: TRBJ1-2; cdr3_nt: TGTGCCAGTAGTAGTGACAGGGGAGGCTATGGCTACACCTTC; cdr3_aa: CASSSDRGGYGYTF
v_call: TRBV7-9; d_call: TRBD2; clone_size: once; j_call: TRBJ2-2; cdr3_nt: TGTTCCAGCAGCATCGGACTAGCGGGGGCTACGAACACCGGGGAGCTGTTTTTT; cdr3_aa: CSSSIGLAGATNTGELFF
v_call: TRBV18; d_call: .; clone_size: .; j_call: TRBJ1-1; cdr3_nt: TGTGCCAGCTCAGCCACTTCCTCGGGGGTCCAAACTGAAGCTTTCTTT; cdr3_aa: CASSATSSGVQTEAFF
v_call: TRBV7-9; d_call: TRBD1; clone_size: .; j_call: TRBJ1-5; cdr3_nt: TGTGCCAGCAGCTTAGGACAGGGTTATAGCAATCAGCCCCAGCATTTT; cdr3_aa: CASSLGQGYSNQPQHF
v_call: TRBV7-2; d_call: .; clone_size: .; j_call: TRBJ1-1; cdr3_nt: TGTGCCAGCAGCCCAAGAGGGGGGGGTTTCGATGAAGCTTTCTTT; cdr3_aa: CASSPRGGGFDEAFF
v_call: TRBV19; d_call: TRBD1; clone_size: .; j_call: TRBJ2-7; cdr3_nt: TGTGCCAGTACCTCCGGGACAGGGGGTGACGAGCAGTACTTC; cdr3_aa: CASTSGTGGDEQYF
v_call: TRBV19; d_call: .; clone_size: .; j_call: TRBJ1-3; cdr3_nt: TGTGCCAGTAGTATGTACTCCGGAAACACCATATATTTT; cdr3_aa: CASSMYSGNTIYF
v_call: TRBV6-6; d_call: TRBD2; clone_size: .; j_call: TRBJ2-3; cdr3_nt: TGTGCCAGCAGTTGGGCCCTTAGCGGGGGAACAGATACGCAGTATTTT; cdr3_aa: CASSWALSGGTDTQYF
v_call: TRBV6-1; d_call: TRBD1; clone_size: .; j_call: TRBJ2-7; cdr3_nt: TGTGCCAGCAGTGAACGGGACAGGTCTAAGTCCTACGAGCAGTACTTC; cdr3_aa: CASSERDRSKSYEQYF
v_call: TRBV11-2; d_call: .; clone_size: .; j_call: TRBJ2-1; cdr3_nt: TGTGCCAGCAGCTTAGTCGGGGTCTCCTACAATGAGCAGTTCTTC; cdr3_aa: CASSLVGVSYNEQFF
v_call: TRBV7-3; d_call: TRBD2; clone_size: .; j_call: TRBJ2-7; cdr3_nt: TGTGCCAGCAGCCCTAGCGGGGGCCCTCACGAGCAGTACTTC; cdr3_aa: CASSPSGGPHEQYF
v_call: TRBV6-5; d_call: .; clone_size: .; j_call: TRBJ1-2; cdr3_nt: TGTGCCAGCAGTTATGGGGGGGAGGGGAGCTATGGCTACACCTTC; cdr3_aa: CASSYGGEGSYGYTF
v_call: TRBV5-4; d_call: .; clone_size: .; j_call: TRBJ1-2; cdr3_nt: TGTGCCAGCAGCGAGGTAAACTATGGCTACACCTTC; cdr3_aa: CASSEVNYGYTF
v_call: TRBV6-1; d_call: .; clone_size: .; j_call: TRBJ2-1; cdr3_nt: TGTGCCAGCCGACAGTTCTCAGGGTACAATGAGCAGTTCTTC; cdr3_aa: CASRQFSGYNEQFF
v_call: TRBV29-1; d_call: TRBD2; clone_size: .; j_call: TRBJ2-1; cdr3_nt: TGCAGCGTTGTTCTAGCGGGTGGTGAGCAGTTCTTC; cdr3_aa: CSVVLAGGEQFF
v_call: TRBV6-5; d_call: .; clone_size: .; j_call: TRBJ1-4; cdr3_nt: TGTGCCAGCAGTTACTCGGGGGGTGATGAAAAACTGTTTTTT; cdr3_aa: CASSYSGGDEKLFF
v_call: TRBV27; d_call: .; clone_size: .; j_call: TRBJ2-3; cdr3_nt: TGTGCCAGCAGTTTTACGCACAGGACAACAGATACGCAGTATTTT; cdr3_aa: CASSFTHRTTDTQYF
v_call: TRBV7-8; d_call: TRBD2; clone_size: .; j_call: TRBJ2-7; cdr3_nt: TGTGCCAGCAGCGTTCGTGGGGGGGGGTCCTACGAGCAGTACTTC; cdr3_aa: CASSVRGGGSYEQYF
v_call: TRBV6-6; d_call: TRBD2; clone_size: .; j_call: TRBJ2-5; cdr3_nt: TGTGCCAGCAGTGATACTAGCGGGAGGGTTGGGACCCAGTACTTC; cdr3_aa: CASSDTSGRVGTQYF
v_call: TRBV5-4; d_call: TRBD1; clone_size: once; j_call: TRBJ2-7; cdr3_nt: TGTGCCAGCAGCTTGGAAGGTGGGACAGGGACGTACGAGCAGTACTTC; cdr3_aa: CASSLEGGTGTYEQYF
v_call: TRBV15; d_call: .; clone_size: .; j_call: TRBJ2-6; cdr3_nt: TGTGCCACCAGCAGTACTCGATCTGGGGCCAACGTCCTGACTTTC; cdr3_aa: CATSSTRSGANVLTF
v_call: TRBV9; d_call: .; clone_size: few; j_call: TRBJ1-1; cdr3_nt: TGTGCCAGCAGCCCGGAAGGGGTTTTTGGGGATCCTGAAGCTTTCTTT; cdr3_aa: CASSPEGVFGDPEAFF
v_call: TRBV6-5; d_call: .; clone_size: .; j_call: TRBJ2-7; cdr3_nt: TGTGCCAGCAGACCCCCTCGGGGTGGGTCCTACGAGCAGTACTTC; cdr3_aa: CASRPPRGGSYEQYF